The next 14 T cell receptor beta chains were all read from a single sample in a study of neurological immune-mediated disorders. TCRdb re-called the 5' RACE reads with MiXCR, one entry per CDR3 protein. Among approximately 50,000 distinct CDR3 sequences, 10% were seen once, and the ten largest hold roughly 5.3%. Sequenced input: PBMCs. Every receptor here comes from a man in his sixties or seventies with HTLV-1-associated myelopathy (HAM/TSP).

This clonotype was found once. The CDR3 loop reads CATKRIGAGANVLTF. In DNA form, the CDR3 reads TGTGCCACCAAGCGAATCGGGGCAGGGGCCAACGTCCTGACTTTC. The rearrangement links TRBV5-4 to TRBJ2-6; D may be TRBD1 or TRBD2 (5 bases each). The germline V gene encodes CDR1 SGHNT and CDR2 YYREEE (reference sequence). CDR3 length: 15 residues. The V end lost 9 bases, the J end lost 4 bases, and 17 bases lay between the germline ends.

This clonotype was found many times. The chain uses TRBV7-8 and TRBJ1-6, with 9 bases fitting TRBD1. Looked up from germline, CDR1 is SGHVS and CDR2 is FQNEAQ. V dropped 7 bases and J dropped 7; count of bases not matched to a gene: 5. CDR3 length: 14 amino acids. The CDR3 reads CASTVGTGNSPLHF. Here the CDR3 DNA reads TGTGCCAGCACCGTCGGGACAGGGAATTCACCCCTCCACTTT.

This clonotype was picked up many times. The rearrangement joins TRBV5-1 to TRBJ2-1, with TRBD2 identical over 11 bases. Germline loops: CDR1 SGHRS, CDR2 YFSETQ. The CDR3 runs 16 residues. V shed 2 bases, J shed 8 bases, and the junction held 9 bases outside the gene matches. The CDR3 sequence: CASSFSSGRLFDEQFF. CDR3 coding DNA: TGCGCCAGCAGCTTTTCTAGCGGGAGGTTATTCGATGAGCAGTTCTTC.

This clonotype has ten or more counts. The chain joins TRBV5-5 to TRBJ2-5, with 7 nucleotides matching TRBD2. V trimming: 3 bases; J trimming: 3 bases; junction bases outside the gene matches: 11. The CDR3 is 16 residues long. Germline values: CDR1 SGHKS, CDR2 YYEKEE (reference sequence). CDR3 amino acids: CASSSLTGLAEETQYF. In DNA form, the CDR3 reads TGTGCCAGCAGCTCTCTGACTGGGCTAGCGGAAGAGACCCAGTACTTC.

The table lists this clonotype with many counts. The V and J genes are TRBV5-1 and TRBJ2-2; D remains unclear. The CDR3 extends over 14 amino acids. The V end lost 0 bases, the J end lost 1 base, and 4 bases lay between the germline ends. Germline CDR1 reads SGHRS; CDR2 reads YFSETQ. The CDR3 region has the DNA TGCGCCAGCAGCTTGGCGTGGAACACCGGGGAGCTGTTTTTT. Residues: CASSLAWNTGELFF.

This clonotype was counted many times. The chain recombines TRBV10-3 with TRBJ2-7; D remains unclear. CDR1 is ENHRY, CDR2 SYGVKD, per germline. V was trimmed by 3 bases and J by 4 bases, leaving 7 bases between them. The CDR3 runs to 12 residues. Written as DNA, the CDR3 is TGTGCCATCAGTGAAAGGGATTACGAGCAGTACTTC. Its protein product is CAISERDYEQYF.

The gene calls are TRBV7-9 and TRBJ2-5, with D unclear. The CDR3 covers 14 residues. Germline CDR1 SEHNR, CDR2 FQNEAQ (reference sequence). V shed 4 bases and J shed 2 bases, with 11 bases lying between them. This CDR3 is CASSSDIRQETQYF. The CDR3 nucleotides read TGTGCCAGCAGCTCCGACATACGACAAGAGACCCAGTACTTC. Full variable domain (remainder filled in from reference TRBV7-9 and TRBJ2-5): DTGVSQNPRHKITKRGQNVTFRCDPISEHNRLYWYRQTLGQGPEFLTYFQNEAQLEKSRLLSDRFSAERPKGSFSTLEIQRTEQGDSAMYLCASSSDIRQETQYFGPGTRLLVL.

Ten or more counts support this clonotype. The chain recombines TRBV7-9 with TRBJ1-4, with 7 nucleotides matching TRBD1. The V and J ends lost 5 bases and 7 bases, in that order; junction bases with no gene match: 10. Germline-derived CDR1 and CDR2 are SEHNR and FQNEAQ (reference sequence). There are 15 residues in the CDR3. The CDR3 nucleotides read TGTGCCAGCAGCCCAACAGGGGTCGGGCCTGAAAAACTGTTTTTT. Translation: CASSPTGVGPEKLFF.

This clonotype was seen repeatedly, ten times or more. V and J are TRBV9 and TRBJ1-6; weak D call: TRBD1 (6 bases). V lost 4 bases, J lost 10 bases, and 15 bases lay in between. The CDR3 is 14 amino acids. Germline V gives CDR1 SGDLS, CDR2 YYNGEE. DNA of the CDR3: TGTGCCAGCAGCCCCACGCCAGGGGAATCACCCCTCCACTTT. It codes for CASSPTPGESPLHF.

This clonotype was seen at least ten times. The rearrangement joins TRBV7-2 to TRBJ2-1; a possible D gene is TRBD2 (6 bases). V lost 3 bases to trimming and J lost 2 bases, with 8 bases between them. Germline-derived CDR1 and CDR2 are SGHTA and FQGNSA. The CDR3 is 14 residues long. The CDR3: CASSFGLTYNEQFF. CDR3 coding DNA: TGTGCCAGCAGCTTTGGACTAACCTACAATGAGCAGTTCTTC.

Worth noting for this clonotype: A much larger clone differs by one base, so this may be a read error. The rearrangement links TRBV12-3 or TRBV12-4 to TRBJ2-5; D not resolved. CDR3 length: 12 residues. The CDR3 loop reads CTSSRRRETQYF. CDR3 coding DNA: TGTACCAGCAGCCGACGTCGAGAGACCCAGTACTTC.

This clonotype was counted many times. The rearrangement uses TRBV19 and TRBJ2-1; D perhaps matches TRBD1 (6 bases). CDR1 and CDR2 (germline): LNHDA, SQIVND (reference sequence). V lost 5 bases to trimming and J lost 7 bases, with 21 bases between them. CDR3 length: 16 residues. The CDR3 nucleotides read TGTGCCAGTAGTTACGACCCTCAGGGGTTTAGAAATGAGCAGTTCTTC. This sequence encodes CASSYDPQGFRNEQFF.

This clonotype was counted only a few times. The chain is built from TRBV6-2 or TRBV6-3 and TRBJ2-5; no clear D gene. V lost 0 bases and J 5 bases, leaving 4 bases between the germline ends. This CDR3 spans 12 amino acids. The germline V gene has CDR1 MNHEY and CDR2 SVGEGT. The CDR3 region is CASSYSGETQYF. The CDR3 nucleotides read TGTGCCAGCAGTTACTCGGGGGAGACCCAGTACTTC.

This clonotype was seen ten or more times. This chain uses TRBV7-9 with TRBJ2-1; 9 nucleotides agree with TRBD2. This CDR3 is built from 16 residues. With 0 bases clipped from V and 6 bases from J, the junction kept 6 bases outside the gene matches. In germline, CDR1 is SEHNR, CDR2 FQNEAQ (reference sequence). CDR3 bases: TGTGCCAGCAGCTTAGCCGCCGGGACTAGCCTCAATGAGCAGTTCTTC. It is translated as CASSLAAGTSLNEQFF.